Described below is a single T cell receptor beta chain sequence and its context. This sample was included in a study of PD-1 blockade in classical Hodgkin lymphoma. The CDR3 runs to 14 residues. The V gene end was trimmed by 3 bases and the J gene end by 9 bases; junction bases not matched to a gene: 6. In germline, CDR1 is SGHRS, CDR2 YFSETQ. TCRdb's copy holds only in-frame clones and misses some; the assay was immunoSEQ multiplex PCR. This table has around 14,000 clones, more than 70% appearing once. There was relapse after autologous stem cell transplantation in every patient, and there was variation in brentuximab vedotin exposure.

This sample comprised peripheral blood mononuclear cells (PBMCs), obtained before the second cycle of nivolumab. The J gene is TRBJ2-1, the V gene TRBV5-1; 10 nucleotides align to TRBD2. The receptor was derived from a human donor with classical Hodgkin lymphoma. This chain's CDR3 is CASSSSGGALEQFF. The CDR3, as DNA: TGCGCCAGCAGCTCGAGCGGGGGGGCGCTTGAGCAGTTCTTC.